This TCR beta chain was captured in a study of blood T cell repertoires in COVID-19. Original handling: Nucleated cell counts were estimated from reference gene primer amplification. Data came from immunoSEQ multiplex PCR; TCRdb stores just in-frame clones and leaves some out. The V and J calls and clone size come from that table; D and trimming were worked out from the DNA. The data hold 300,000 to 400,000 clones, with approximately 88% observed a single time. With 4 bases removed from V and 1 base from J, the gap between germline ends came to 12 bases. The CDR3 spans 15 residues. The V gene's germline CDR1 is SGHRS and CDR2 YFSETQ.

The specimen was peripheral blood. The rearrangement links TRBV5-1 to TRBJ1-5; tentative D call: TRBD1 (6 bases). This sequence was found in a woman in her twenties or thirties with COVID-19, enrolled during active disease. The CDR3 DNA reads TGCGCCAGCAGCGAAACAGGGACGAGCAATCAGCCCCAGCATTTT. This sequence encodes CASSETGTSNQPQHF.